This TCR beta chain derives from a study of shared clonotypes between healthy human individuals. Overall study context: Each donor had three CD4 naive, three CD4 memory, two CD8 naive and one CD8 memory plate.

Per the germline V gene, CDR1 is LNHNV and CDR2 is YYDKDF (reference sequence). This CDR3 contains 15 residues. Trimming took 1 base from V and 8 from J, leaving 14 bases between them. General observations from the study: Memory subsets had estimated richness that was generally smaller than that of naive subsets.

This clone was seen only a few times. The antigen is unknown. Here immunoSEQ multiplex PCR was the method, and the copy in TCRdb shows in-frame clones only, minus some. The sample lists about 1.5 million clones; approximately 96% were seen once. What was sequenced was naive CD4+ T cells sorted from blood. Subset of the sample: CD45RA+ positively selected. The genes are TRBV15 and TRBJ2-2; D possibly corresponds to TRBD2 (7 bases). The source of this sequence is a man aged 25 to 40 in good health. This CDR3 reads CATSRAKGEGGELFF. The CDR3 DNA sequence: TGTGCCACCAGCAGAGCAAAGGGGGAGGGTGGGGAGCTGTTTTTT.